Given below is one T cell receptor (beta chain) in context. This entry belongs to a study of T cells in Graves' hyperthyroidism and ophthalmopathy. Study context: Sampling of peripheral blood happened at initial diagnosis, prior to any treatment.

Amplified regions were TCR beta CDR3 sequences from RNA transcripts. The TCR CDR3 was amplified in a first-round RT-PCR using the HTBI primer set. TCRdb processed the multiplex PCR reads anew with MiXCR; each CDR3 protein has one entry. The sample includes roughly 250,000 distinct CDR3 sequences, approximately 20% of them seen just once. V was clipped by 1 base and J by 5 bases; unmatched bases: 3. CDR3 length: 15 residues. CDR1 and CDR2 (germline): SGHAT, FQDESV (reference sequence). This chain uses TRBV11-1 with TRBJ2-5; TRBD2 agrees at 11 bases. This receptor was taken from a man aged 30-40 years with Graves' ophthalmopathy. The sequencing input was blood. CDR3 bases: TGTGCCAGCAGCTTAGGCCGACTAGCGGGGGAGACCCAGTACTTC. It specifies CASSLGRLAGETQYF.